This entry lists 12 T cell receptor beta chains sequenced from one sample in a study of cytomegalovirus exposure and HLA in healthy donors. Researchers ran the PCR with 60 Vbeta and 13 Jbeta primers. Measured with immunoSEQ multiplex PCR; TCRdb has only the in-frame clones, and not every one. The data hold about 160,000 clones, with approximately 88% observed a single time. The sample taken for sequencing was PBMCs. Receptors were obtained from a woman between 18 and 30 years old in good health and CMV-seronegative.

This rearrangement joins TRBV19 to TRBJ1-2; D is undetermined. The CDR3 totals 16 residues. Germline V gene sequence: CDR1 LNHDA, CDR2 SQIVND (reference sequence). Trimming cost V 4 bases and J 4 bases, with 19 bases left between them. The CDR3 coding sequence is TGTGCCAGTAGTAGGTCTACGGTGGGTTCGGGCTATGGCTACACCTTC. The encoded protein is CASSRSTVGSGYGYTF.

A few counts support this clone. This chain connects TRBV30 to TRBJ1-5; 7 positions agree with TRBD1. The CDR3 is 14 residues long. Germline-derived CDR1 and CDR2 are GTSNPN and SVGIG (reference sequence). The V gene end was trimmed by 2 bases and the J gene end by 5 bases; junction bases not matched to a gene: 6. The CDR3 DNA reads TGTGCCTGGAGTACTCGACAGGGACATCAGCCCCAGCATTTT. This encodes CAWSTRQGHQPQHF.

For the CDR3, the DNA is TGTGCCAGCAGCTCGTCCAGGGCAGATACGCAGTATTTT. It encodes CASSSSRADTQYF. The chain uses TRBV5-8 and TRBJ2-3; perhaps TRBD1 as D (5 bases). Germline assignment: CDR1 SGHTS and CDR2 YDEGEE. The CDR3 runs to 13 residues. The ends were cut back, 3 bases at V and 4 bases at J, with 9 bases in the middle.

The rearrangement joins TRBV30 to TRBJ1-2; no definite D call. V shed 1 base and J shed 3 bases, with 3 bases lying between them. This CDR3 has 11 amino acids. The germline CDR1 and CDR2 sequences are GTSNPN and SVGIG (reference sequence). CDR3 sequence reads: CAWSAYYGYTF. The CDR3 nucleotides read TGTGCCTGGAGTGCGTACTATGGCTACACCTTC.

The rearrangement links TRBV30 to TRBJ1-5; 7 bases map to TRBD1. The CDR3 has 13 residues. Germline-derived CDR1 and CDR2 are GTSNPN and SVGIG (reference sequence). J lost 10 bases, V lost 3 bases, and 9 bases had no gene match. CDR3 region: CAWSEGAKGPQHF. The CDR3 coding sequence is TGTGCCTGGAGCGAGGGGGCGAAAGGTCCCCAGCATTTT.

The chain carries TRBV6-1 and TRBJ1-6; TRBD1 matches 7 bases. V lost 10 bases, J lost 8 bases, and 8 bases stayed unmatched. The CDR3 is 13 residues long. Germline assignment: CDR1 MNHNS and CDR2 SASEGT. The CDR3, as DNA: TGTGCCACCGGACAGGAAATACATTCACCCCTCCACTTT. This codes for CATGQEIHSPLHF.

The rearrangement links TRBV4-1 to TRBJ1-2; D is possibly TRBD1 (6 bases). V lost 0 bases and J lost 3, with 32 bases in between. The V gene's germline CDR1 is MGHRA and CDR2 YSYEKL. There are 22 residues in the CDR3. The CDR3 nucleotides are TGCGCCAGCAGCCAAGATTTCGTGACCGTCATAGACAGGAGACAAAAAGACTATGGCTACACCTTC. It encodes CASSQDFVTVIDRRQKDYGYTF.

J is TRBJ1-5 and V is TRBV2, with D possibly matching TRBD1 (5 bases). The CDR3 totals 13 residues. Germline lookup yields CDR1 SNHLY and CDR2 FYNNEI. V gave up 7 bases and J gave up 7 bases, with 14 bases separating them. CDR3 sequence: CASTTASKQPQHF. CDR3 bases: TGTGCCAGCACGACAGCCTCTAAGCAGCCCCAGCATTTT.

The chain joins TRBV5-1 to TRBJ2-5; the match to TRBD1 covers 7 bases. Germline CDR1 and CDR2: SGHRS and YFSETQ. J was trimmed by 11 bases and V by 3 bases; bases with no gene match: 19. This CDR3 comprises 16 residues. The CDR3 loop reads CASSYYRYRGSNEQYF. CDR3 DNA: TGCGCCAGCAGCTACTACCGGTACAGGGGATCTAATGAGCAGTACTTC.

The chain couples TRBV19 to TRBJ2-6; 8 bases align to TRBD2. This CDR3 has 16 residues. Germline V gene data show CDR1 as LNHDA and CDR2 as SQIVND (reference sequence). V trimming: 6 bases; J trimming: 0 bases; junction bases outside the gene matches: 4. The CDR3 is CASREREHSGANVLTF. Here the CDR3 DNA reads TGTGCCAGTAGGGAGCGGGAGCACTCTGGGGCCAACGTCCTGACTTTC.

This clone was counted only a few times. The chain is built from TRBV6-5 and TRBJ1-2, with a tentative D call TRBD1 (5 bases). CDR1 and CDR2 (germline): MNHEY, SVGAGI. V lost 0 bases and J lost 3, with 14 bases in between. The CDR3 loop spans 16 amino acids. The CDR3 sequence is CASSYSGGAADYGYTF. CDR3 nucleotides: TGTGCCAGCAGTTACTCGGGCGGGGCGGCAGACTATGGCTACACCTTC.

Here the CDR3 DNA reads TGTGCCACCAGCAGACCGGACAGGGGCAATAACTATGGCTACACCTTC. Translated: CATSRPDRGNNYGYTF. V is TRBV15 and J is TRBJ1-2, with 9 bases matching TRBD1. Germline assignment: CDR1 LNHNV and CDR2 YYDKDF (reference sequence). With 2 bases clipped from V and 1 base from J, the junction kept 5 bases outside the gene matches. The CDR3 extends over 16 amino acids. Full variable domain (outside the CDR3, taken from reference TRBV15 and TRBJ1-2): DAMVIQNPRYQVTQFGKPVTLSCSQTLNHNVMYWYQQKSSQAPKLLFHYYDKDFNNEADTPDNFQSRRPNTSFCFLDIRSPGLGDTAMYLCATSRPDRGNNYGYTFGSGTRLTVV.